A selection of T cell receptor beta chains follows, all from one sample in a study of blood T cell repertoires in COVID-19. Clones were read by immunoSEQ multiplex PCR, and TCRdb kept only the in-frame ones, dropping some. Of hundreds of thousands of clones listed, roughly 90% are singletons. Sequencing used peripheral blood. The receptor set was obtained from a woman in her twenties or thirties with COVID-19, enrolled during active disease. The CDR3 runs from the conserved cysteine through the conserved F or W. Fields, in order: D gene, J gene, clone size, V gene, CDR3 DNA, CDR3 protein. D genes are given only for firm matches. Size is stated for part of the rows, as once, few or many counts, or as a class when the clone is expanded.

d_gene: TRBD2
j_gene: TRBJ2-2
abundance: .
v_gene: TRBV2
CDR3nt: TGTGCCAGCAGTGGAAGTAGCGGGGGCTACACCGGGGAGCTGTTTTTT
CDR3aa: CASSGSSGGYTGELFF

d_gene: .
j_gene: TRBJ1-6
abundance: .
v_gene: TRBV27
CDR3nt: TGTGCCAGCAGTTTAGACGGGACATATAGTTCACCCCTCCACTTT
CDR3aa: CASSLDGTYSSPLHF

d_gene: .
j_gene: TRBJ2-2
abundance: .
v_gene: TRBV3-1/TRBV3-2
CDR3nt: TGTGCCAGCAGCCACAGGGGCATGAACACCGGGGAGCTGTTTTTT
CDR3aa: CASSHRGMNTGELFF

d_gene: .
j_gene: TRBJ2-7
abundance: once
v_gene: TRBV24-1
CDR3nt: TGTGCCACCAGTGATTCGACAACGTCCTACGAGCAGTACTTC
CDR3aa: CATSDSTTSYEQYF

d_gene: .
j_gene: TRBJ1-2
abundance: .
v_gene: TRBV12-3/TRBV12-4
CDR3nt: TGTGCCAGCAGTTTGATCGGGTATGGCTACACCTTC
CDR3aa: CASSLIGYGYTF

d_gene: TRBD1
j_gene: TRBJ1-2
abundance: once
v_gene: TRBV5-8
CDR3nt: TGTGCCAGCAGCGACCCGGGACAGGGGACCTATGGCTACACCTTC
CDR3aa: CASSDPGQGTYGYTF

d_gene: .
j_gene: TRBJ1-2
abundance: .
v_gene: TRBV4-2
CDR3nt: TGTGCCAGCAGCCCCGGGCTTCTAGCATCCGTCTACACCTTC
CDR3aa: CASSPGLLASVYTF

d_gene: TRBD1
j_gene: TRBJ2-5
abundance: .
v_gene: TRBV5-6
CDR3nt: TGTGCCAGCAGCTCCGGGACAGGGATGGAGACCCAGTACTTC
CDR3aa: CASSSGTGMETQYF

d_gene: TRBD2
j_gene: TRBJ2-3
abundance: .
v_gene: TRBV7-9
CDR3nt: TGTGCCAGCAGCTTAGGATCTGCGGGGGGACGCACAGATACGCAGTATTTT
CDR3aa: CASSLGSAGGRTDTQYF

d_gene: TRBD2
j_gene: TRBJ2-2
abundance: .
v_gene: TRBV7-7
CDR3nt: TGTGCCAGCAGCTTTAGCCCCCTAGCGGCGAACACCGGGGAGCTGTTTTTT
CDR3aa: CASSFSPLAANTGELFF

d_gene: TRBD2
j_gene: TRBJ2-1
abundance: once
v_gene: TRBV3-1/TRBV3-2
CDR3nt: TGTGCCAGCAGCCAAATAGCGGGGGGCTACAATGAGCAGTTCTTC
CDR3aa: CASSQIAGGYNEQFF

d_gene: TRBD2
j_gene: TRBJ2-5
abundance: .
v_gene: TRBV11-2
CDR3nt: TGTGCCAGCAGCTTAGGACTAGCGGGGGGAGAGACCCAGTACTTC
CDR3aa: CASSLGLAGGETQYF

d_gene: TRBD1
j_gene: TRBJ1-2
abundance: .
v_gene: TRBV7-9
CDR3nt: TGTGCCAGCACCCCGGCAGGGGGGTATGGCTACACCTTC
CDR3aa: CASTPAGGYGYTF

d_gene: TRBD1
j_gene: TRBJ1-2
abundance: .
v_gene: TRBV3-1/TRBV3-2
CDR3nt: TGTGCCAGCGAGAACAGGGGTTATGGCTACACCTTC
CDR3aa: CASENRGYGYTF

d_gene: .
j_gene: TRBJ1-5
abundance: .
v_gene: TRBV24-1
CDR3nt: TGTGCCACCAGTGAAAGGGGATATAGCAATCAGCCCCAGCATTTT
CDR3aa: CATSERGYSNQPQHF

d_gene: .
j_gene: TRBJ2-5
abundance: .
v_gene: TRBV3-1/TRBV3-2
CDR3nt: TGTGCCAGCAGCCAAGACGGATCGCGGGACCAAGAGACCCAGTACTTC
CDR3aa: CASSQDGSRDQETQYF

d_gene: .
j_gene: TRBJ1-5
abundance: .
v_gene: TRBV2
CDR3nt: TGTGCCACCGCCTCAGGGTCTCGACAGCCCCAGCATTTT
CDR3aa: CATASGSRQPQHF

d_gene: TRBD1
j_gene: TRBJ2-7
abundance: .
v_gene: TRBV7-8
CDR3nt: TGTGCCAGCAGCTTAGGCCCAGGGGGCTTCTACGAGCAGTACTTC
CDR3aa: CASSLGPGGFYEQYF

d_gene: TRBD1
j_gene: TRBJ1-2
abundance: .
v_gene: TRBV28
CDR3nt: TGTGCCAGCAAGGGCCGACAGGGGAGAAACTATGGCTACACCTTC
CDR3aa: CASKGRQGRNYGYTF

d_gene: .
j_gene: TRBJ2-5
abundance: .
v_gene: TRBV28
CDR3nt: TGTGCCAGCAGTACCACCTCTACATGGTGGAGCACACAAGAGACCCAGTACTTC
CDR3aa: CASSTTSTWWSTQETQYF

d_gene: TRBD1
j_gene: TRBJ2-3
abundance: .
v_gene: TRBV11-2
CDR3nt: TGTGCCAGCAGCTTTCGGACAGGGGGCATAGATACGCAGTATTTT
CDR3aa: CASSFRTGGIDTQYF

d_gene: TRBD1
j_gene: TRBJ2-7
abundance: .
v_gene: TRBV5-1
CDR3nt: TGCGCCAGCAGCCCTGGGACAGGGGGCGGCTACGAGCAGTACTTC
CDR3aa: CASSPGTGGGYEQYF

d_gene: TRBD2
j_gene: TRBJ2-3
abundance: .
v_gene: TRBV18
CDR3nt: TGTGCCAGCTCACCACCGGGGGGGAGCACAGATACGCAGTATTTT
CDR3aa: CASSPPGGSTDTQYF

d_gene: TRBD1
j_gene: TRBJ1-1
abundance: .
v_gene: TRBV11-2
CDR3nt: TGTGCCAGCAGCCCCCTGACAGGGCCTACGAACACTGAAGCTTTCTTT
CDR3aa: CASSPLTGPTNTEAFF

d_gene: .
j_gene: TRBJ2-2
abundance: once
v_gene: TRBV5-1
CDR3nt: TGCGCCAGCAGCTTGGTGGAGACTAACACCGGGGAGCTGTTTTTT
CDR3aa: CASSLVETNTGELFF

d_gene: TRBD2
j_gene: TRBJ2-3
abundance: .
v_gene: TRBV10-2
CDR3nt: TGCGCCAGCACCCTCCCCGGTGGGGCTAGCGGGGGAGATACGCAGTATTTT
CDR3aa: CASTLPGGASGGDTQYF

d_gene: .
j_gene: TRBJ2-7
abundance: .
v_gene: TRBV7-9
CDR3nt: TGTGCCAGCAGCTTATTCTTCGGGGACGAGCAGTACTTC
CDR3aa: CASSLFFGDEQYF

d_gene: .
j_gene: TRBJ1-2
abundance: .
v_gene: TRBV9
CDR3nt: TGTGCCAGCAGCGTATCAGGGATCGGTGGCTATGGCTACACCTTC
CDR3aa: CASSVSGIGGYGYTF

d_gene: .
j_gene: TRBJ1-5
abundance: .
v_gene: TRBV30
CDR3nt: TGTGCCTGGAGTCTGGGGGGGAGCAATCAGCCCCAGCATTTT
CDR3aa: CAWSLGGSNQPQHF

d_gene: .
j_gene: TRBJ2-1
abundance: once
v_gene: TRBV6-6
CDR3nt: TGTGCCAGCAGCCCCCGGCGGGCCTTCTACAATGAGCAGTTCTTC
CDR3aa: CASSPRRAFYNEQFF

d_gene: TRBD1
j_gene: TRBJ1-1
abundance: .
v_gene: TRBV7-6
CDR3nt: TGTGCCAGCAGCCCAGGGACAGGGGTTATGACTGAAGCTTTCTTT
CDR3aa: CASSPGTGVMTEAFF

d_gene: TRBD1
j_gene: TRBJ1-2
abundance: .
v_gene: TRBV5-1
CDR3nt: TGCGCCAGCAGCTTGGCCACCGCCGGGACAGCCTATGGCTACACCTTC
CDR3aa: CASSLATAGTAYGYTF

d_gene: .
j_gene: TRBJ2-3
abundance: .
v_gene: TRBV19
CDR3nt: TGTGCCAGTAGCAACTTAGGGGGGGGCACAGATACGCAGTATTTT
CDR3aa: CASSNLGGGTDTQYF

d_gene: .
j_gene: TRBJ1-2
abundance: .
v_gene: TRBV6-5
CDR3nt: TGTGCCAGCAGCATGTCCAGCCCCGGGTTCAGCTACACCTTC
CDR3aa: CASSMSSPGFSYTF

d_gene: TRBD1
j_gene: TRBJ1-3
abundance: once
v_gene: TRBV25-1
CDR3nt: TGTGCCAGCAGTGAGCTCGGAAGGGGGCAAGCCGGAAACACCATATATTTT
CDR3aa: CASSELGRGQAGNTIYF

d_gene: .
j_gene: TRBJ1-6
abundance: .
v_gene: TRBV12-3/TRBV12-4
CDR3nt: TGTGCCAGCAGTGCCACAGGGAACTCACCCCTCCACTTT
CDR3aa: CASSATGNSPLHF

d_gene: TRBD2
j_gene: TRBJ2-7
abundance: .
v_gene: TRBV11-2
CDR3nt: TGTGCCAGCTCCTTTGGGGGGGACGAGCAGTACTTC
CDR3aa: CASSFGGDEQYF

d_gene: .
j_gene: TRBJ2-7
abundance: .
v_gene: TRBV7-9
CDR3nt: TGTGCCAGCAGCAGCGGAAGCTCCTACGAGCAGTACTTC
CDR3aa: CASSSGSSYEQYF

d_gene: TRBD1
j_gene: TRBJ2-5
abundance: few
v_gene: TRBV5-4
CDR3nt: TGTGCCAGCAGCATGGACAGGGGGGTGGAGACCCAGTACTTC
CDR3aa: CASSMDRGVETQYF

d_gene: .
j_gene: TRBJ2-1
abundance: .
v_gene: TRBV9
CDR3nt: TGTGCCAGCAGCGTAGTTGCCGGGTCGCCTTATAATGAGCAGTTCTTC
CDR3aa: CASSVVAGSPYNEQFF

d_gene: .
j_gene: TRBJ1-2
abundance: .
v_gene: TRBV7-2
CDR3nt: TGTGCCAGCAGTCCGGACACGAACTATGGCTACACCTTC
CDR3aa: CASSPDTNYGYTF

d_gene: .
j_gene: TRBJ1-5
abundance: .
v_gene: TRBV10-2
CDR3nt: TGCGCCAGCAGTGAGACGGGATTTCAGCCCCAGCATTTT
CDR3aa: CASSETGFQPQHF

d_gene: TRBD1
j_gene: TRBJ1-2
abundance: once
v_gene: TRBV28
CDR3nt: TGTGCCAGCGTCATACAGGGGTTCAATTTCGGTGGCTACACCTTC
CDR3aa: CASVIQGFNFGGYTF

d_gene: TRBD2
j_gene: TRBJ2-7
abundance: .
v_gene: TRBV5-1
CDR3nt: TGCGCCAGCAGCTGCCCCCCGGGAAGCGGGGGAACCTACGAGCAGTACTTC
CDR3aa: CASSCPPGSGGTYEQYF

d_gene: TRBD1
j_gene: TRBJ1-2
abundance: .
v_gene: TRBV6-5
CDR3nt: TGTGCCAGCAGTTACCGGACAGGAACCAACGATGGCTACACCTTC
CDR3aa: CASSYRTGTNDGYTF

d_gene: .
j_gene: TRBJ2-5
abundance: .
v_gene: TRBV27
CDR3nt: TGTGCCAGCAGAGATTACGGCGGAGAGACCCAGTACTTC
CDR3aa: CASRDYGGETQYF

d_gene: .
j_gene: TRBJ1-2
abundance: few
v_gene: TRBV25-1
CDR3nt: TGTGCCAGCAGTGACTCCCGGTATGGCTACACCTTC
CDR3aa: CASSDSRYGYTF

d_gene: .
j_gene: TRBJ1-5
abundance: .
v_gene: TRBV27
CDR3nt: TGTGCCAGCAGTGCCGGCGGAGGGATTAGCAATCAGCCCCAGCATTTT
CDR3aa: CASSAGGGISNQPQHF

d_gene: TRBD1
j_gene: TRBJ2-7
abundance: .
v_gene: TRBV7-9
CDR3nt: TGTGCCAGCAGCTTAGGGACAGGTTACGAGCAGTACTTC
CDR3aa: CASSLGTGYEQYF

d_gene: .
j_gene: TRBJ2-5
abundance: .
v_gene: TRBV6-6
CDR3nt: TGTGCCAGCACCTCCCGTGGGGGGGCGAGGATGGAGACCCAGTACTTC
CDR3aa: CASTSRGGARMETQYF

d_gene: .
j_gene: TRBJ1-2
abundance: once
v_gene: TRBV11-2
CDR3nt: TGTGCCAGCAGCCTTCAGACTGTCTATGGCTACACCTTC
CDR3aa: CASSLQTVYGYTF

d_gene: TRBD1
j_gene: TRBJ2-7
abundance: .
v_gene: TRBV5-4
CDR3nt: TGTGCCAGCAGCGCCAAAGACAGGGGGCGGTACGAGCAGTACTTC
CDR3aa: CASSAKDRGRYEQYF

d_gene: .
j_gene: TRBJ2-5
abundance: .
v_gene: TRBV5-4
CDR3nt: TGTGCCAGCAGCTTGATCTACGAAGAGACCCAGTACTTC
CDR3aa: CASSLIYEETQYF

d_gene: TRBD1
j_gene: TRBJ1-5
abundance: .
v_gene: TRBV10-3
CDR3nt: TGTGCCATCAGTGGGGGACAGACCGGGGACAGGGGCAATCAGCCCCAGCATTTT
CDR3aa: CAISGGQTGDRGNQPQHF

d_gene: .
j_gene: TRBJ1-1
abundance: .
v_gene: TRBV21-1
CDR3nt: TGTGCCAGCAGCACTCCGCCGGGGGGGGCGAGAACTGAAGCTTTCTTT
CDR3aa: CASSTPPGGARTEAFF

d_gene: .
j_gene: TRBJ1-2
abundance: .
v_gene: TRBV19
CDR3nt: TGTGCCAGTAGTATAGTATTCCTTTCCCAGGGACTGCCCTATGGCTACACCTTC
CDR3aa: CASSIVFLSQGLPYGYTF

d_gene: TRBD1
j_gene: TRBJ2-1
abundance: .
v_gene: TRBV6-1
CDR3nt: TGTGCCAGCAGGGGACAGGTGTCCTACAATGAGCAGTTCTTC
CDR3aa: CASRGQVSYNEQFF